These 11 T cell receptor beta chains share one sample of origin, sequenced in a study of blood T cell repertoires in COVID-19. Profiling relied on immunoSEQ multiplex PCR, and the TCRdb table lists in-frame clones only, not all of them. The sample yields 150,000 to 200,000 clones, about 74% seen once. Sequenced material: peripheral blood. These receptors were taken from a man aged 55 to 70 with acute or convalescent COVID-19.

The V call is TRBV5-1, the J call TRBJ1-2, with 7 bases fitting TRBD1. The length of the CDR3 is 13 residues. Germline trimming cut 4 bases from V and 8 bases from J; bases unmatched to any gene: 8. Germline V CDR1 and CDR2: SGHRS, YFSETQ. In DNA, the CDR3 is TGCGCCAGCAGCGGGGACAGCTTGCACGGCTACACCTTC. Translation: CASSGDSLHGYTF.

The chain recombines TRBV7-2 with TRBJ2-3; D is uncertain. CDR1 is SGHTA, CDR2 FQGNSA, per germline. V lost 4 bases and J 2 bases, leaving 7 bases between the germline ends. This CDR3 is 13 amino acids long. CDR3 sequence (DNA): TGTGCCAGCAGCTCCCGTTTCACAGATACGCAGTATTTT. Translating it yields CASSSRFTDTQYF.

The chain has TRBV11-2 and TRBJ1-1, with a possible D match to TRBD1 (5 bases). Trimming shortened V by 5 bases and J by 8 bases, and 15 bases separated the two germline ends. This CDR3 has 13 residues. The germline CDR1 and CDR2 sequences are SGHAT and FQNNGV. In nucleotides, the CDR3 is TGTGCCAGCAGCCTAGGGACTCTCTGGGAAGCTTTCTTT. Protein sequence: CASSLGTLWEAFF. Supplemented by reference TRBV11-2 and TRBJ1-1, the full variable domain reads EAGVAQSPRYKIIEKRQSVAFWCNPISGHATLYWYQQILGQGPKLLIQFQNNGVVDDSQLPKDRFSAERLKGVDSTLKIQPAKLEDSAVYLCASSLGTLWEAFFGQGTRLTVV.

This clone turned up a few times. DNA for the CDR3: TGTGCCAGCAGTGAAGTCCCGCGCACCTCTGGAAACACCATATATTTT. It codes for CASSEVPRTSGNTIYF. V gene TRBV6-1 combines with J gene TRBJ1-3, with no clear D. Germline lookup yields CDR1 MNHNS and CDR2 SASEGT. Deletions cut 1 base from V and 0 bases from J, with 10 bases between. The CDR3 runs 16 residues.

This clone came up many times. This same CDR3 is encoded by further DNA sequences in the sample. The rearrangement uses TRBV5-1 and TRBJ1-1, with D hard to call. The CDR3 spans 13 residues. The V end was cut by 0 bases, the J end by 0 bases, with 3 bases between. CDR1 and CDR2 from the germline V gene are SGHRS and YFSETQ. The CDR3 loop is CASSLGLNTEAFF. The CDR3 DNA is TGCGCCAGCAGCTTGGGGCTGAACACTGAAGCTTTCTTT.

The chain carries TRBV4-1 and TRBJ1-2; D is possibly TRBD1 (6 bases). The CDR3 has 15 residues. Germline-derived CDR1 and CDR2 are MGHRA and YSYEKL. Deletions cut 1 base from V and 4 bases from J, with 13 bases between. The CDR3 here is CASSQASDRPYGYTF. The CDR3 DNA is TGCGCCAGCAGCCAAGCCTCAGACAGGCCCTATGGCTACACCTTC.

In this sample, this clone turned up a few times. V is TRBV5-1 and J is TRBJ2-1; possibly TRBD1 for D (5 bases). Germline-derived CDR1 and CDR2 are SGHRS and YFSETQ. Trimming stripped 0 bases from V and 4 bases from J, with 14 bases between. The length of the CDR3 is 16 residues. The DNA for the CDR3 is TGCGCCAGCAGCTTGGAGGCAAGCAGGGCATACAATGAGCAGTTCTTC. This gives the protein CASSLEASRAYNEQFF.

V is TRBV7-9 and J is TRBJ1-2; a weak D match, TRBD1 (6 bases). CDR1 is SEHNR and CDR2 is FQNEAQ in the germline V gene (reference sequence). V gave up 5 bases and J gave up 7 bases, with 23 bases separating them. The CDR3 covers 16 residues. The CDR3 bases are TGTGCCAGCAGCCCCCCCGGGACATCCCCGTCCTTTGGCTACACCTTC. It translates to CASSPPGTSPSFGYTF.

The gene calls are TRBV7-8 and TRBJ2-1; D remains unclear. With 0 bases removed from V and 6 bases from J, the gap between germline ends came to 9 bases. The CDR3 extends over 14 amino acids. The germline V gene encodes CDR1 SGHVS and CDR2 FQNEAQ. The CDR3 here is CASSLAFFSNEQFF. The DNA of the CDR3 is TGTGCCAGCAGCTTAGCTTTCTTCTCCAATGAGCAGTTCTTC.

J is TRBJ2-3 and V is TRBV18; the match to TRBD1 covers 8 bases. In germline, CDR1 is KGHSH, CDR2 LQKENI. With V trimmed by 3 bases and J by 3 bases, 8 bases remained unmatched. CDR3 length: 16 amino acids. The CDR3 sequence is CASSPSPRGLTDTQYF. The CDR3 nucleotides read TGTGCCAGCTCACCGTCCCCCAGGGGGCTTACAGATACGCAGTATTTT.

This CDR3 reads CASSLVGRGQATYEQYF. For the CDR3, the DNA is TGTGCCAGCAGCTTGGTCGGGCGGGGCCAAGCCACTTACGAGCAGTACTTC. The gene calls are TRBV5-4 and TRBJ2-7; D may be TRBD2 (6 bases). This CDR3 has 17 residues. V was trimmed by 0 bases and J by 4 bases, leaving 20 bases between them. The germline CDR1 and CDR2 sequences are SGHNT and YYREEE (reference sequence).